This T cell receptor (beta chain) derives from a study of naive and memory T cell subsets. Points from the study as a whole: From naive to CM, EM and EMRA, diversity decreased and Gini increased.

An equimolar mix of two oligonucleotides served as the beta constant-region primer for TRBC1 and TRBC2. Ligation attached a single-stranded oligonucleotide with a 12-nucleotide UMI and the SP2 primer to the cDNA 3' end. TCRdb used MiXCR to reprocess the UMI-ligation and nested PCR reads, holding one entry per CDR3 protein. The sample has some 83,000 distinct CDR3 sequences, over 10% seen once. The V segment lost 5 bases and the J segment 1 base; nucleotides outside the gene matches: 3. Looked up from germline, CDR1 is DFQATT and CDR2 is SNEGSKA (reference sequence). This CDR3 contains 15 residues. In regard to this clonotype: Its antigen is not known.

Sequencing was carried out using central memory CD4+ T cells from blood. The TCR was taken from a human donor in good health. This chain uses TRBV20-1 with TRBJ2-3, with 13 nucleotides matching TRBD2. The CDR3 nucleotides read TGCAGTGCTCCCGGACTAGCGGGAGGCACAGATACGCAGTATTTT. It encodes CSAPGLAGGTDTQYF.